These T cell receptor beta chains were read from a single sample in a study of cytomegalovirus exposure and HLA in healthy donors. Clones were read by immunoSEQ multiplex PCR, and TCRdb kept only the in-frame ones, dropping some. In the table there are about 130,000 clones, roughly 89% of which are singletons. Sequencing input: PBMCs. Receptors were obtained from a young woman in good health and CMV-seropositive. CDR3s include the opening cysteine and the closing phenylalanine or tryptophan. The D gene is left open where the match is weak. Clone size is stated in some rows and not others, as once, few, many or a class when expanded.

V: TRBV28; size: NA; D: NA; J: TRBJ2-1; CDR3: CASSFSSNEQFF; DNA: TGTGCCAGCAGTTTTTCCTCTAATGAGCAGTTCTTC
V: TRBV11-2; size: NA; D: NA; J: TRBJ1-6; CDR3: CASSPGRGQSNSPLHF; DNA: TGTGCCAGCAGCCCTGGACGGGGACAAAGTAATTCACCCCTCCACTTT
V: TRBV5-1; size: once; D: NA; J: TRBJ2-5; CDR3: CASSPESEQETQYF; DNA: TGCGCCAGCAGCCCCGAGAGTGAACAAGAGACCCAGTACTTC
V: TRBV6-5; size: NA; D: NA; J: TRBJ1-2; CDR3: CASGRGEGYTF; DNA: TGTGCCAGCGGACGGGGGGAGGGCTACACCTTC
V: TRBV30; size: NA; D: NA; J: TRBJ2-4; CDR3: CAPITALAKNIQYF; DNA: TGTGCCCCTATCACAGCCCTAGCCAAAAACATTCAGTACTTC
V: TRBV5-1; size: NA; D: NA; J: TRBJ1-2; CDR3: CASSLNQGSGNYGYTF; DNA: TGCGCCAGCAGCTTGAATCAGGGATCCGGTAACTATGGCTACACCTTC
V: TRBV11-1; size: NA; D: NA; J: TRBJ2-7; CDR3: CASSLGRIRWMEQYF; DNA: TGTGCCAGCAGCTTAGGCAGAATCAGGTGGATGGAGCAGTACTTC
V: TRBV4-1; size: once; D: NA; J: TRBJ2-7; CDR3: CASSQDGGAIYEQYF; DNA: TGCGCCAGCAGCCAAGATGGGGGGGCGATCTACGAGCAGTACTTC
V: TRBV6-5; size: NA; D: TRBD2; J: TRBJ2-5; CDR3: CASRKTGGQETQYF; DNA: TGTGCCAGCAGAAAAACGGGGGGACAAGAGACCCAGTACTTC
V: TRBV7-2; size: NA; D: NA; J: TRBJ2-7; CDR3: CASSFDSDLYYEQYF; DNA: TGTGCCAGCAGCTTCGACTCCGACCTTTACTACGAGCAGTACTTC
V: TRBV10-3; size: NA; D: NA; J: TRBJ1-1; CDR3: CASLGVENTEAFF; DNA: TGTGCCAGTCTAGGGGTAGAGAACACTGAAGCTTTCTTT
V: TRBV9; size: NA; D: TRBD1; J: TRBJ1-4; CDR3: CASSARATQGLGEKLFF; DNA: TGTGCCAGCAGCGCTCGGGCCACACAGGGGTTGGGTGAAAAACTGTTTTTT
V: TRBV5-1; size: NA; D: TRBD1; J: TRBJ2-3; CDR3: CASSFRGQGISDTQYF; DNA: TGCGCCAGCAGCTTTAGGGGACAGGGTATTTCTGATACGCAGTATTTT